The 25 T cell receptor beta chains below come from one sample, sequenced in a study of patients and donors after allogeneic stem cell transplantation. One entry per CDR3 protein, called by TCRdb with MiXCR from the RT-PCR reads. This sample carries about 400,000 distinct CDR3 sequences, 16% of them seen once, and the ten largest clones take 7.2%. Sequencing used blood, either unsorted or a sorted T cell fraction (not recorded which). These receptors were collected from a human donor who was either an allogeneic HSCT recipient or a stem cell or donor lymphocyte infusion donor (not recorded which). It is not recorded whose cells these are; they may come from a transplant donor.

The DNA of the CDR3 is TGTGCCAGCAGTGGAGGGACAGGGGAAAGCTCCTACAATGAGCAGTTCTTC. It is translated as CASSGGTGESSYNEQFF. This chain uses TRBV6-1 with TRBJ2-1; 10 bases match TRBD1. J lost 0 bases, V lost 4 bases, and 6 bases had no gene match. This CDR3 has 17 residues. CDR1 is MNHNS and CDR2 is SASEGT in the germline V gene.

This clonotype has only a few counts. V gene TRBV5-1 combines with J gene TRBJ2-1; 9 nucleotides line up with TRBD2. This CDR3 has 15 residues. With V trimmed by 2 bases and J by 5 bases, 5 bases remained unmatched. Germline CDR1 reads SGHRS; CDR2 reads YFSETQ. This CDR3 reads CASSLSGRRDNEQFF. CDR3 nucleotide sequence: TGCGCCAGCAGCTTAAGCGGGAGGAGGGACAATGAGCAGTTCTTC.

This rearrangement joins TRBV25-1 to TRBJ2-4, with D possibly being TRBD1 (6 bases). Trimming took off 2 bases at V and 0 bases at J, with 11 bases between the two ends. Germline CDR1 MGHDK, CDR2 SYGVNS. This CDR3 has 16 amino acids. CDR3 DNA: TGTGCCAGCAGTGAACAGGGGATGTTAGCCAAAAACATTCAGTACTTC. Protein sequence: CASSEQGMLAKNIQYF.

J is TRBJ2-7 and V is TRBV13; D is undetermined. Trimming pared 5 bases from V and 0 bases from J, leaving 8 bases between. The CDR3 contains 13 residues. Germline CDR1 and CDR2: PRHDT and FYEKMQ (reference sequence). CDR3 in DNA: TGTGCCAGCAGCATCTTTAGCTCCTACGAGCAGTACTTC. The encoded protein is CASSIFSSYEQYF.

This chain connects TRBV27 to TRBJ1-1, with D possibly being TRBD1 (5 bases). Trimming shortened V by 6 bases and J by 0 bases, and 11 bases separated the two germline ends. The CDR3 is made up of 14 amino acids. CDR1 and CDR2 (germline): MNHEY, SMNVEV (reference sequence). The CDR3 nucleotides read TGTGCCAGCAGCCTCAGGGCCATGAACACTGAAGCTTTCTTT. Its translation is CASSLRAMNTEAFF.

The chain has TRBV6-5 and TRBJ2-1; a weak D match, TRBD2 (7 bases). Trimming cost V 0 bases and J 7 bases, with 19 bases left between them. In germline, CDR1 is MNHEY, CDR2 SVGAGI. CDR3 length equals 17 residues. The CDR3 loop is CASSYSIPAGAQNEQFF. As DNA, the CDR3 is TGTGCCAGCAGTTACTCGATTCCGGCGGGGGCCCAGAATGAGCAGTTCTTC.

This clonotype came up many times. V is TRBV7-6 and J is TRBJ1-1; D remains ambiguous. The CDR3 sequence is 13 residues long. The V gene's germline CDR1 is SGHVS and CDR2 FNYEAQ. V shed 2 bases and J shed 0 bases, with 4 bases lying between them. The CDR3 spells CASSLTMNTEAFF. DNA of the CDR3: TGTGCCAGCAGCTTAACCATGAACACTGAAGCTTTCTTT.

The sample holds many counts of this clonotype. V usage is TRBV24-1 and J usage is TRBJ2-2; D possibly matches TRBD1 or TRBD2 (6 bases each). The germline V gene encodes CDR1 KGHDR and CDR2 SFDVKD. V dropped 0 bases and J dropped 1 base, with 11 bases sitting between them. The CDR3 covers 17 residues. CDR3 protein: CATSDLRGLGNTGELFF. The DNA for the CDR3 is TGTGCCACCAGTGATTTGCGGGGGCTCGGGAACACCGGGGAGCTGTTTTTT.

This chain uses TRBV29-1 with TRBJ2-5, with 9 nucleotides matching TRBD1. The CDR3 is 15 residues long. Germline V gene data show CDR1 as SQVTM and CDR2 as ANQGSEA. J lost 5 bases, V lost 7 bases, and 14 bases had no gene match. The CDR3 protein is CSGRIPGQGMETQYF. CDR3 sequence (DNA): TGCAGCGGCCGAATTCCGGGACAGGGCATGGAGACCCAGTACTTC.

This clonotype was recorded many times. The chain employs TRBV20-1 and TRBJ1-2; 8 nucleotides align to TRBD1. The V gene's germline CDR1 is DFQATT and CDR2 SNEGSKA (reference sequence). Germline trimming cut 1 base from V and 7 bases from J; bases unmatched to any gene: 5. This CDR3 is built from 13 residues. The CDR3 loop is CSARVGQGAGYTF. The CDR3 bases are TGCAGTGCTAGAGTTGGACAGGGAGCTGGCTACACCTTC.

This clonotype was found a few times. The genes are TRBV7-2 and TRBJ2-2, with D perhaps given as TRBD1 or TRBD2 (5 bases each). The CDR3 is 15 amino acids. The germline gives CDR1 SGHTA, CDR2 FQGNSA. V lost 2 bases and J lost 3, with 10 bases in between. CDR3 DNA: TGTGCCAGCAGCTTAACGAGGGGATACACCGGGGAGCTGTTTTTT. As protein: CASSLTRGYTGELFF.

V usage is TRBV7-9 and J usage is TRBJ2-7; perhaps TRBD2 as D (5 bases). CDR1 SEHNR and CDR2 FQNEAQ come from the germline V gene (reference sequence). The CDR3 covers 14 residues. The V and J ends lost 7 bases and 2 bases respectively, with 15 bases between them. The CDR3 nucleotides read TGTGCCAGCACCCCCGAGGGTAGCGCCTACGAGCAGTACTTC. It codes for CASTPEGSAYEQYF. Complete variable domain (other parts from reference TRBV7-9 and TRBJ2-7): DTGVSQNPRHKITKRGQNVTFRCDPISEHNRLYWYRQTLGQGPEFLTYFQNEAQLEKSRLLSDRFSAERPKGSFSTLEIQRTEQGDSAMYLCASTPEGSAYEQYFGPGTRLTVT.

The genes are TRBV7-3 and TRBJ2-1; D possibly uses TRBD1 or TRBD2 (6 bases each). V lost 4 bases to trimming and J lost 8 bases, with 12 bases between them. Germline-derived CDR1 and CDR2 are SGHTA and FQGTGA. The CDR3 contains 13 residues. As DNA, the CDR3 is TGTGCCAGCAGCTGGGGGGCCGGGGATGAGCAGTTCTTC. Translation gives CASSWGAGDEQFF.

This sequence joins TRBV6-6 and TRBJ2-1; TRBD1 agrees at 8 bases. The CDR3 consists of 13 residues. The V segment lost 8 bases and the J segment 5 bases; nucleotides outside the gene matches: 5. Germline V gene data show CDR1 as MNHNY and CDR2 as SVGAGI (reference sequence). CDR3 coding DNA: TGTGCCAGCGGAGGGGACAGGAACAATGAGCAGTTCTTC. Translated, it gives CASGGDRNNEQFF.

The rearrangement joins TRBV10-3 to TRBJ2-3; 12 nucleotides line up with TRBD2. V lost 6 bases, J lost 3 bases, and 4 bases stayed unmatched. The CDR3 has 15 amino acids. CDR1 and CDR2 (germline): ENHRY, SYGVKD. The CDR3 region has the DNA TGTGCCATCAGCCTGACTAGCGGGAGAACAGATACGCAGTATTTT. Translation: CAISLTSGRTDTQYF.

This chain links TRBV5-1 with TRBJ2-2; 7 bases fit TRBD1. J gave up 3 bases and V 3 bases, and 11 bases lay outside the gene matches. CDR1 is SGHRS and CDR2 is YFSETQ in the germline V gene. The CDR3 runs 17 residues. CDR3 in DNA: TGCGCCAGCAGCTGGAGCAATGGGGACAGTTACACCGGGGAGCTGTTTTTT. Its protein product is CASSWSNGDSYTGELFF.

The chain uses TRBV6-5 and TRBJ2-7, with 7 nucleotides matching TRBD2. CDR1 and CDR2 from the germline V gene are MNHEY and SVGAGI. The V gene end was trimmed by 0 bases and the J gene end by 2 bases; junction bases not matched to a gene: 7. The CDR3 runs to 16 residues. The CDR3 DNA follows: TGTGCCAGCAGTTACTCCTTCTTTGGGACTACCTACGAGCAGTACTTC. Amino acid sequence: CASSYSFFGTTYEQYF.

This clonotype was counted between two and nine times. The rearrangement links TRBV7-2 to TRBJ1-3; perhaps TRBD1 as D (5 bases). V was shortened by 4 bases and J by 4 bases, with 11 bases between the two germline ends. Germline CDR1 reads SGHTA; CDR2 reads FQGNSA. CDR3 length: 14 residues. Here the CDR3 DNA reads TGTGCCAGCAGCTCCTACGGGGCGGGAAACACCATATATTTT. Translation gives CASSSYGAGNTIYF.

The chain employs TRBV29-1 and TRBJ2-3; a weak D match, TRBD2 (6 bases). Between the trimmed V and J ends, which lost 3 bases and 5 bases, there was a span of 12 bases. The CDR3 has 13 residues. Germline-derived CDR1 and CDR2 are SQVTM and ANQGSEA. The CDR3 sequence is CSVEGGKRDTQYF. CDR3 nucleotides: TGCAGCGTTGAGGGCGGGAAACGAGATACGCAGTATTTT.

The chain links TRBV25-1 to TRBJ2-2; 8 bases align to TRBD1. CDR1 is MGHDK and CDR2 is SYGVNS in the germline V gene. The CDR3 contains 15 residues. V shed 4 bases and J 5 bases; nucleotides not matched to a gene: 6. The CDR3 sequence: CASSVQGVQTGELFF. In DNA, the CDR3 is TGTGCCAGCAGTGTACAGGGGGTACAGACCGGGGAGCTGTTTTTT. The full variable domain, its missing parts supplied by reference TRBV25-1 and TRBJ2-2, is EADIYQTPRYLVIGTGKKITLECSQTMGHDKMYWYQQDPGMELHLIHYSYGVNSTEKGDLSSESTVSRIRTEHFPLTLESARPSHTSQYLCASSVQGVQTGELFFGEGSRLTVL.

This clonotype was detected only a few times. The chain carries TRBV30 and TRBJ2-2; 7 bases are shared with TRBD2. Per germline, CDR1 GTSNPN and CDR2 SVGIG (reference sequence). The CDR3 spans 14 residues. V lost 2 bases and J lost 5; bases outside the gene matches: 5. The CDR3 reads CAWSLTGGTGELFF. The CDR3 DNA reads TGTGCCTGGAGTCTGACGGGGGGTACCGGGGAGCTGTTTTTT.

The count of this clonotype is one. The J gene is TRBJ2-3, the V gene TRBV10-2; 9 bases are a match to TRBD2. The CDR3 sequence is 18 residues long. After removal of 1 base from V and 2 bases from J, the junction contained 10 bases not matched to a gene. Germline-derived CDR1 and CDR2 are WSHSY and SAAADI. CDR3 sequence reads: CASSEWTDPSGDTDTQYF. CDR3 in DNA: TGCGCCAGCAGTGAGTGGACCGATCCTAGCGGGGACACAGATACGCAGTATTTT.

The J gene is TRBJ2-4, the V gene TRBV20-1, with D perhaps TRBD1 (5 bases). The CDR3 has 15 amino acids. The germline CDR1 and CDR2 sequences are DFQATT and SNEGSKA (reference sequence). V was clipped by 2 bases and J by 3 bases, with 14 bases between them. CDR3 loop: CSARQQDIHKNIQYF. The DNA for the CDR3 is TGCAGTGCTAGACAACAGGACATCCACAAAAACATTCAGTACTTC.

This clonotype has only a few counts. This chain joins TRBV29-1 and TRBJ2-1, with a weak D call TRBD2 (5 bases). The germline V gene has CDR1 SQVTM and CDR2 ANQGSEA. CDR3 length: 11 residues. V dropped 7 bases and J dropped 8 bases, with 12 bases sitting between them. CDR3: CSAGRVHEQFF. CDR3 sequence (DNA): TGCAGCGCTGGGCGGGTTCATGAGCAGTTCTTC.

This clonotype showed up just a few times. Here the CDR3 reads CASTAGAGRAAYGYTF. CDR3 in DNA: TGTGCCAGCACCGCGGGAGCGGGACGGGCAGCCTATGGCTACACCTTC. V usage is TRBV2 and J usage is TRBJ1-2, with D possibly TRBD1 on 5 matching bases. The germline V gene encodes CDR1 SNHLY and CDR2 FYNNEI. The CDR3 is 16 residues long. V lost 7 bases to trimming and J lost 4 bases, with 22 bases between them.